Below are 14 T cell receptor beta chains sequenced from a single sample in a study of T-cell reconstitution after alpha-beta-depleted transplantation in children. Unique molecular identifiers were incorporated when the TCRbeta library was constructed. TCRdb redid the calling of the PCR reads with MiXCR, one entry per CDR3 protein. This table has fewer than 350,000 distinct CDR3 sequences, 9.5% to 13% appearing once. This sample comprised PBMCs, obtained before TCRalphabeta/CD19-depleted stem cell transplant. These receptors were taken from a boy under three years old with acute myeloid leukemia, due to receive a stem cell transplant.

This clonotype was recorded a few times. The V gene is TRBV7-2, the J gene TRBJ2-3; D unresolved. The CDR3 loop spans 16 amino acids. Germline V gives CDR1 SGHTA, CDR2 FQGNSA. The V end was cut by 5 bases, the J end by 8 bases, with 23 bases between. CDR3 in DNA: TGTGCCAGCAGCGGAAGACTGAACATTTTACTCGGTACGCAGTATTTT. Its translation is CASSGRLNILLGTQYF.

V gene TRBV20-1 combines with J gene TRBJ1-2; possible D gene TRBD1, 5 bases. Germline V gives CDR1 DFQATT, CDR2 SNEGSKA (reference sequence). There are 11 residues in the CDR3. V was clipped by 3 bases and J by 4 bases, with 6 bases between them. As DNA, the CDR3 is TGCAGTGCTAGTAGGGGCTATGGCTACACCTTC. Residues: CSASRGYGYTF.

The chain joins TRBV4-3 to TRBJ2-7; D is possibly TRBD2 (6 bases). Trimming removed 0 bases at V and 4 bases at J, with 10 bases between. Germline V gene sequence: CDR1 LGHNA, CDR2 YSLEER. The CDR3 has 14 residues. The CDR3 is CASSQDCAGYEQYF. In DNA, the CDR3 is TGCGCCAGCAGCCAAGATTGTGCGGGATACGAGCAGTACTTC.

The sample holds many counts of this clonotype. CDR3 loop: CASSPGIAGVYEQYF. CDR3 DNA: TGTGCCAGCAGCCCCGGAATAGCGGGAGTTTACGAGCAGTACTTC. The chain carries TRBV3-1 and TRBJ2-7; TRBD2 matches at 9 bases. The junction had 8 bases not matched to a gene; V was cut back by 4 bases and J by 4 bases. CDR1 is LGHDT, CDR2 YNNKEL, per germline (reference sequence). The CDR3 length is 15 residues.

J is TRBJ1-6 and V is TRBV20-1; no reliable D call. V lost 0 bases to trimming and J lost 8 bases, with 5 bases between them. The CDR3 contains 12 residues. From germline, CDR1 is DFQATT and CDR2 SNEGSKA (reference sequence). Written as DNA, the CDR3 is TGCAGTGCTAGAGATCCGGATTCACCCCTCCACTTT. It translates to CSARDPDSPLHF.

The chain joins TRBV28 to TRBJ2-1, with D unclear. This CDR3 region has 17 residues. Germline assignment: CDR1 MDHEN and CDR2 SYDVKM. The ends were cut back, 8 bases at V and 0 bases at J, with 20 bases in the middle. As DNA, the CDR3 is TGTGCCAGCTCCAATGCTTGGGCGGATAGCTCCTACAATGAGCAGTTCTTC. Translating gives CASSNAWADSSYNEQFF.

There are many counts of this clonotype. This chain links TRBV29-1 with TRBJ1-2; a possible D gene is TRBD1 (6 bases). Trimming removed 0 bases at V and 5 bases at J, with 16 bases between. CDR3 size: 15 residues. Germline CDR1 is SQVTM and CDR2 is ANQGSEA. Here the CDR3 reads CSVEDPGRGAYGYTF. In DNA form, the CDR3 reads TGCAGCGTTGAAGACCCTGGACGGGGGGCATATGGCTACACCTTC.

In this sample, this clonotype turned up many times. This chain joins TRBV5-1 and TRBJ2-1; D gene unclear. The length of the CDR3 is 11 residues. Trimming shortened V by 2 bases and J by 8 bases, and 5 bases separated the two germline ends. Germline V gene sequence: CDR1 SGHRS, CDR2 YFSETQ. CDR3 in amino acids: CASSFDYEQFF. The CDR3 nucleotides are TGCGCCAGCAGCTTCGATTATGAGCAGTTCTTC.

This clonotype was counted many times. The genes are TRBV10-3 and TRBJ2-3, with 8 bases that match TRBD1. The CDR3 covers 20 residues. V was clipped by 0 bases and J by 4 bases; unmatched bases: 18. CDR1 is ENHRY and CDR2 is SYGVKD in the germline V gene. The CDR3 DNA follows: TGTGCCATCAGTGAGTCTGGACAGGGTGACCCCTTCACGACCCCAGATACGCAGTATTTT. Protein sequence: CAISESGQGDPFTTPDTQYF.

This clonotype was seen repeatedly, ten times or more. CDR3 nucleotides: TGTGCCAGCAGAACGGGACTCTCTGGAAACACCATATATTTT. Its translation is CASRTGLSGNTIYF. The chain couples TRBV28 to TRBJ1-3; a weak D match, TRBD1 (5 bases). Trimming pared 6 bases from V and 0 bases from J, leaving 9 bases between. The CDR3 is 14 residues long. Germline V gene data show CDR1 as MDHEN and CDR2 as SYDVKM.

In regard to this clonotype: A read error is possible here, since a much larger clone lies one base away. CDR3 nucleotide sequence: TGCGCCAGCAGCTTCTCCGATGAGCAGATCTTC. It codes for CASSFSDEQIF. V gene TRBV5-1 combines with J gene TRBJ2-1; D unresolved. The CDR3 sequence is 11 residues long. CDR1 is SGHRS and CDR2 is YFSETQ in the germline V gene.

The chain carries TRBV30 and TRBJ1-5, with 10 bases that match TRBD1. The CDR3 runs to 17 residues. The germline gives CDR1 GTSNPN, CDR2 SVGIG (reference sequence). The V segment lost 0 bases and the J segment 5 bases; nucleotides outside the gene matches: 10. CDR3: CAWSVPMGQGLHQPQHF. The CDR3, as DNA: TGTGCCTGGAGTGTACCGATGGGACAGGGGCTCCATCAGCCCCAGCATTTT.

At least ten counts were recorded for this clonotype. The CDR3 DNA sequence: TGCGCCAGCAGCCCACTCCGTGGACAGGGACAAGAGACCCAGTACTTC. It translates to CASSPLRGQGQETQYF. The gene calls are TRBV5-1 and TRBJ2-5; 8 bases align to TRBD1. Germline V CDR1 and CDR2: SGHRS, YFSETQ. There are 16 residues in the CDR3. After removal of 4 bases from V and 2 bases from J, the junction contained 10 bases not matched to a gene.

There are a few counts of this clonotype. The chain links TRBV10-3 to TRBJ2-5; 7 bases are a match to TRBD1. J was trimmed by 4 bases and V by 5 bases; bases with no gene match: 1. There are 12 residues in the CDR3. Germline lookup yields CDR1 ENHRY and CDR2 SYGVKD. DNA for the CDR3: TGTGCCATCAGTTCAGGGGGAGAGACCCAGTACTTC. Translated, it gives CAISSGGETQYF.